This T cell receptor (beta chain) was captured in a study of cytomegalovirus exposure and HLA in healthy donors. PCR primers comprised 60 Vbeta and 13 Jbeta primers. Produced via immunoSEQ multiplex PCR; TCRdb's table is partial and in-frame only. Of roughly 150,000 clones in the sample, approximately 77% were seen once. The CDR3 consists of 18 residues. Per germline, CDR1 SEHNR and CDR2 FQNEAQ (reference sequence). V dropped 3 bases and J dropped 6; count of bases not matched to a gene: 12. The material sequenced was PBMCs. The chain has TRBV7-9 and TRBJ2-1; 12 nucleotides align to TRBD2. The receptor comes from a female donor in good health and CMV-seronegative. The CDR3 DNA sequence: TGTGCCAGCAGCTTGCCCGGACTAGCGGGGTTAAACGCCAATGAGCAGTTCTTC. Translated, it gives CASSLPGLAGLNANEQFF. The full variable domain, completed using reference TRBV7-9 and TRBJ2-1, is DTGVSQNPRHKITKRGQNVTFRCDPISEHNRLYWYRQTLGQGPEFLTYFQNEAQLEKSRLLSDRFSAERPKGSFSTLEIQRTEQGDSAMYLCASSLPGLAGLNANEQFFGPGTRLTVL.